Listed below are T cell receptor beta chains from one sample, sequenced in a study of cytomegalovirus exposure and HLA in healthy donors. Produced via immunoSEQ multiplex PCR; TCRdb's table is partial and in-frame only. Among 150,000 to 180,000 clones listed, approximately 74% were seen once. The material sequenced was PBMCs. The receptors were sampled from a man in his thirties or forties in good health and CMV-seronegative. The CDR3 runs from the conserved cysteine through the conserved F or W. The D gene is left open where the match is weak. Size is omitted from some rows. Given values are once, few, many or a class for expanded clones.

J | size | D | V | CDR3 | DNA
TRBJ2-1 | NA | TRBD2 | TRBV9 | CASSSAGDEQFF | TGTGCCAGCAGCTCGGCGGGGGATGAGCAGTTCTTC
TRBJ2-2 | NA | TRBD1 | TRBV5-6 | CASSRGGPELFF | TGTGCCAGCAGCCGAGGGGGCCCGGAGCTGTTTTTT
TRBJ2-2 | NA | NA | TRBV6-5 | CASRRQVNTGELFF | TGTGCCAGCCGTCGACAGGTTAACACCGGGGAGCTGTTTTTT
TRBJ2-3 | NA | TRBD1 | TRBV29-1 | CSVGPGQYSDTQYF | TGCAGCGTCGGACCGGGACAGTACTCAGATACGCAGTATTTT
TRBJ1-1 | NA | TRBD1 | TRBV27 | CASSPGQANTEAFF | TGTGCCAGCAGTCCCGGACAGGCAAACACTGAAGCTTTCTTT
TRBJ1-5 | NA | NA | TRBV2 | CASRGTRGNNQPQHF | TGTGCCAGCAGGGGGACGAGGGGGAACAATCAGCCCCAGCATTTT
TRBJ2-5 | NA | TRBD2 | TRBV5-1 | CASSGQGLAGVQETQYF | TGCGCCAGCAGCGGACAGGGACTAGCGGGGGTACAAGAGACCCAGTACTTC
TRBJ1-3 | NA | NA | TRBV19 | CASSQSANGNTIYF | TGTGCCAGTAGCCAGAGCGCTAACGGAAACACCATATATTTT
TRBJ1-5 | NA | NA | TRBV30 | CAWSVPRDNQPQHF | TGTGCCTGGAGTGTACCCAGGGACAATCAGCCCCAGCATTTT
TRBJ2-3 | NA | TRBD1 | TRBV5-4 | CASSLGQGIVDTQYF | TGTGCCAGCAGCTTAGGACAGGGGATCGTAGATACGCAGTATTTT
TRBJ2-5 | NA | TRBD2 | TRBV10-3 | CATKVGSRGAYAETQYF | TGTGCCACCAAGGTCGGATCGCGGGGGGCCTACGCGGAGACCCAGTACTTC
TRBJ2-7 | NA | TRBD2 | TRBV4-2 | CASSQEGLAEKEQYF | TGTGCCAGCAGCCAAGAGGGACTAGCAGAAAAGGAGCAGTACTTC
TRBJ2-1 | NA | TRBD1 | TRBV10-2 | CASSDHGQVNYNEQFF | TGCGCCAGCAGTGACCATGGACAGGTGAACTACAATGAGCAGTTCTTC
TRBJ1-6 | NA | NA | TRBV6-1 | CASSGGTNYNSPLHF | TGTGCCAGCAGTGGAGGGACAAACTATAATTCACCCCTCCACTTT
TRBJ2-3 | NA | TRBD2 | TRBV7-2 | CASSFTSGDSTDTQYF | TGTGCCAGCAGCTTCACTAGCGGGGACAGCACAGATACGCAGTATTTT
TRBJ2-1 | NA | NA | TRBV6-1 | CASSENLALSYNEQFF | TGTGCCAGCAGTGAAAATCTAGCACTCTCCTACAATGAGCAGTTCTTC
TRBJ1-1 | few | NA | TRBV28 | CASSLMKETEAFF | TGTGCCAGCAGTTTAATGAAGGAGACTGAAGCTTTCTTT
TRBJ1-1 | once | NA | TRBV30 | CAWGGDFNTEAFF | TGTGCCTGGGGGGGGGACTTTAACACTGAAGCTTTCTTT
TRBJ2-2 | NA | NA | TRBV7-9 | CASSPSVPNTGELFF | TGTGCCAGCAGCCCTAGCGTACCGAACACCGGGGAGCTGTTTTTT
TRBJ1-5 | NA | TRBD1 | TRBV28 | CASSRQGRSNQPQHF | TGTGCCAGCAGTAGACAGGGGAGGAGCAATCAGCCCCAGCATTTT
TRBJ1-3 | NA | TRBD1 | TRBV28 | CASTPGQGNTIYF | TGTGCCAGCACCCCGGGACAGGGAAACACCATATATTTT
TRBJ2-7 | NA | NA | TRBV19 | CASGEQGSYEQYF | TGTGCCAGCGGCGAGCAGGGCTCCTACGAGCAGTACTTC
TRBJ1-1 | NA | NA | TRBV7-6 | CASSSPGETEAFF | TGTGCCAGCAGCTCTCCAGGGGAGACTGAAGCTTTCTTT
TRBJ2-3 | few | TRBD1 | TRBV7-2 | CASSLRTGEPIASTDTQYF | TGTGCCAGCAGCTTAAGGACAGGGGAGCCTATAGCTAGCACAGATACGCAGTATTTT
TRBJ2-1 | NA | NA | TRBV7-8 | CASSLVVRTGKSYNEQFF | TGTGCCAGCAGCTTAGTAGTAAGGACGGGAAAATCGTACAATGAGCAGTTCTTC
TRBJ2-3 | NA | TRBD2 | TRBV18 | CASSQRGVLPDTQYF | TGTGCCAGCTCACAGCGGGGGGTTTTGCCAGATACGCAGTATTTT
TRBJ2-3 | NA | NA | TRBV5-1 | CASSLGGAGPTDTQYF | TGCGCCAGCAGCTTGGGCGGGGCAGGTCCGACAGATACGCAGTATTTT
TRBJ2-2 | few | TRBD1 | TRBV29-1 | CSVPGQGIPGELFF | TGCAGCGTTCCGGGACAGGGTATCCCCGGGGAGCTGTTTTTT
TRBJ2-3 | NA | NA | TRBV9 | CASSVSGASTDTQYF | TGTGCCAGCAGCGTTTCAGGGGCTAGCACAGATACGCAGTATTTT
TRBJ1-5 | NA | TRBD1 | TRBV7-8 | CASSRGQGPQPQHF | TGTGCCAGCAGCCGCGGACAGGGTCCTCAGCCCCAGCATTTT
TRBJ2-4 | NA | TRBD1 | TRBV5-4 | CASSATGVGGIQYF | TGTGCCAGCAGCGCGACAGGGGTCGGCGGCATTCAGTACTTC
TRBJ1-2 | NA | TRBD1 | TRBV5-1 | CASSLLATGGKGYTF | TGCGCCAGCAGCTTGTTGGCGACAGGGGGGAAGGGCTACACCTTC
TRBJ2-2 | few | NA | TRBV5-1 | CASSLDPSGTGELFF | TGCGCCAGCAGCTTGGACCCATCGGGGACCGGGGAGCTGTTTTTT
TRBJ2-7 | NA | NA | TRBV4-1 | CASSQDPGRAYEQYF | TGCGCCAGCAGCCAAGATCCGGGCAGGGCCTACGAGCAGTACTTC
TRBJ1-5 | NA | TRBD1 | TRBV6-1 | CASRWDRGAVQPQHF | TGTGCCAGCCGTTGGGACAGAGGGGCGGTTCAGCCCCAGCATTTT
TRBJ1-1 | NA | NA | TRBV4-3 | CASSQDHGLLNTEAFF | TGCGCCAGCAGCCAAGATCATGGACTCTTGAACACTGAAGCTTTCTTT
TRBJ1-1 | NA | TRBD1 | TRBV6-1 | CASSADRGDTEAFF | TGTGCCAGCAGCGCCGACAGGGGCGACACTGAAGCTTTCTTT
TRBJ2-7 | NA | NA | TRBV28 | CASSLFGGASVSYEQYF | TGTGCCAGCAGTTTATTTGGAGGGGCCTCAGTTTCCTACGAGCAGTACTTC
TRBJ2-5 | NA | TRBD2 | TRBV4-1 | CASSQGTSGGFGETQYF | TGCGCCAGCAGCCAAGGGACTAGCGGGGGGTTTGGGGAGACCCAGTACTTC
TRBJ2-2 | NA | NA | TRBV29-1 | CSVTGRGNTGELFF | TGCAGCGTGACAGGACGGGGAAACACCGGGGAGCTGTTTTTT
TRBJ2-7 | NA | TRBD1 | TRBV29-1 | CSVVSPWKGRGTYEQYF | TGCAGCGTTGTCTCTCCTTGGAAAGGCAGGGGGACCTACGAGCAGTACTTC
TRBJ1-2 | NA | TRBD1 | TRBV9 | CASSLETGSGYTF | TGTGCCAGCAGCTTGGAGACAGGGAGCGGCTACACCTTC
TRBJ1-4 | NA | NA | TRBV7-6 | CASSLTPSGSTNEKLFF | TGTGCCAGCAGCTTAACCCCCTCAGGATCAACTAATGAAAAACTGTTTTTT
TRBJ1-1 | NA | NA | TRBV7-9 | CASSLSTEAFF | TGTGCCAGCAGCTTGAGCACTGAAGCTTTCTTT
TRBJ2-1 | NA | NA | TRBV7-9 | CASSLDGQGFNEQFF | TGTGCCAGCAGCTTAGATGGTCAGGGATTCAATGAGCAGTTCTTC
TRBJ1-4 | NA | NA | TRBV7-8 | CASSPSTNEKLFF | TGTGCCAGCAGCCCATCAACTAATGAAAAACTGTTTTTT
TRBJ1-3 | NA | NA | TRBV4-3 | CASSQSDGHSGNTIYF | TGCGCCAGCAGCCAGTCGGACGGACACTCTGGAAACACCATATATTTT
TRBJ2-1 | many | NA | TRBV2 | CAGGLRYNEQFF | TGTGCCGGCGGGCTCCGGTACAATGAGCAGTTCTTC
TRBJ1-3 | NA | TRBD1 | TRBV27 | CASSLDRNSGNTIYF | TGTGCCAGCAGTTTGGACAGGAACTCTGGAAACACCATATATTTT
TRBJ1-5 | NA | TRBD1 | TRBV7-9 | CASSLGDRGPREPQNF | TGTGCCAGCAGCTTAGGGGACAGGGGGCCCCGGGAGCCCCAGAATTTT
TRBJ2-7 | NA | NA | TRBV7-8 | CASSPRESSYEQYF | TGTGCCAGCAGCCCCCGGGAGAGCTCCTACGAGCAGTACTTC
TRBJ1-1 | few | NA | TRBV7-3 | CASSPSAGNTEAFF | TGTGCCAGCAGCCCATCCGCGGGGAACACTGAAGCTTTCTTT
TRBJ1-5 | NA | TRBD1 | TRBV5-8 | CASSLGDRGSDQPQNF | TGTGCCAGCAGCTTGGGGGACAGGGGGAGCGATCAGCCCCAGAATTTT